This TCR beta chain was retrieved from a study of T cell responses to AZD1222 COVID-19 vaccine. The CDR3 sequence is 15 residues long. CDR1 is KGHDR and CDR2 is SFDVKD in the germline V gene. V was pared by 1 base and J by 0 bases, with 5 bases between. Findings of the study overall: Every sample of the repertoires postdated the peak T cell response.

Notes on this clone: Its antigen is currently unknown.

Generated by immunoSEQ multiplex PCR, the TCRdb table keeps only in-frame clones and is missing some. The data hold 200,000 or so clones, with roughly 92% observed a single time. Sequencing used peripheral blood, obtained on day 0 of AZD1222 vaccination. The source of this sequence is an adult in good health. V gene TRBV24-1 combines with J gene TRBJ2-2; unclear D gene. The CDR3 DNA follows: TGTGCCACCAGTGATTTCGGAGCGAACACCGGGGAGCTGTTTTTT. Its translation: CATSDFGANTGELFF.